The clone carrying this T cell receptor (beta chain) has at least ten counts. Its antigen is as yet unknown. This sample was included in a study of T cells after yellow fever vaccination. Findings and limits, study-wide: Sorted repertoires could include abundant contaminating clonotypes from bulk cells. Subsequent booster samples again held most clones from primary vaccination (approximately 95% CD4, roughly 91% CD8).

A universal primer site and UMIs were added as TCR cDNA was made by 5'RACE template switching. Each CDR3 protein gets one entry after TCRdb re-called the 5' RACE reads with MiXCR. The data hold about 220,000 distinct CDR3 sequences, with roughly 3.3% observed a single time. Germline CDR1 is SGHVS and CDR2 is FQNEAQ. Trimming cost V 2 bases and J 5 bases; bases outside gene matches: 2. This CDR3 region has 13 residues. The rearrangement joins TRBV7-8 to TRBJ2-7; 8 bases match TRBD1. The sample was CD4+ T cells sorted from PBMCs, taken 10 days after the yellow fever booster vaccination. This clonotype originated in a man aged 18 to 30 who received the YFV17D yellow fever vaccine. For the CDR3, the DNA is TGTGCCAGCAGCTTATCAGGGGGCGACGAGCAGTACTTC. Translation: CASSLSGGDEQYF.